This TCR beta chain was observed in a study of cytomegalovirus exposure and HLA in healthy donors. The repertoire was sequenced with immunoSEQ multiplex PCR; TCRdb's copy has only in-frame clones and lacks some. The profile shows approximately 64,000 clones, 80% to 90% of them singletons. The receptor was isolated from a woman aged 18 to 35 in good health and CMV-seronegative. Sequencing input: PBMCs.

The CDR3 reads CASSFLAGRYEQYF. The CDR3, as DNA: TGTGCCAGCAGTTTCTTGGCAGGGAGGTACGAGCAGTACTTC. The J gene is TRBJ2-7, the V gene TRBV28; TRBD2 is a possible D gene (6 bases). The V gene lost 3 bases and the J gene lost 4 bases, with 13 bases spanning the gap. The CDR3 extends over 14 amino acids. Germline V gene data show CDR1 as MDHEN and CDR2 as SYDVKM.